Below, one TCR beta chain is given with its context. This sample stems from a study of blood T cell repertoires in COVID-19. Across the whole study: Whether acute or convalescent, the COVID-19 samples came from the United States, Italy and Spain.

As originally analysed: Quantification of nucleated cells was approximated via reference gene primer amplification. Only in-frame clones appear in the TCRdb table, and some are missing; sequencing was by immunoSEQ multiplex PCR. The V and J calls and clone size come from that table; D and trimming were worked out from the DNA. Of roughly 230,000 clones in the sample, around 82% were seen once. Cohort allocation depended upon clinical history that participants reported. Donors in Cohort 3 who had recovered were those with two negative PCRs, healthcare professional clearance, or resolution of their symptoms. This clonotype was sampled from a man in his fifties who had recovered from COVID-19. The specimen was PBMCs or T cells enriched from blood (not recorded which).

CDR3: CASSLLTSGPGAQYF. The CDR3 DNA reads TGCGCCAGCAGCCTCCTGACTAGCGGCCCTGGGGCCCAGTACTTC. This rearrangement joins TRBV4-1 to TRBJ2-5; 9 bases map to TRBD2. Germline CDR1 and CDR2: MGHRA and YSYEKL. J gave up 9 bases and V 4 bases, and 12 bases lay outside the gene matches. This CDR3 is 15 amino acids long.